A selection of T cell receptor beta chains follows, all from one sample in a study of blood T cell repertoires in COVID-19. Only in-frame clones appear in the TCRdb table, and some are missing; sequencing was by immunoSEQ multiplex PCR. The sample carries about 160,000 clones, 85% to 90% recorded once. The source material was peripheral blood. These receptors all stem from a man in his fifties or sixties with COVID-19, enrolled during active disease. Both conserved end residues are part of each CDR3. The D gene is left open where the match is weak. Size is stated for part of the rows, as once, few or many counts, or as a class when the clone is expanded.

D gene,clone size,J gene,CDR3 length,V gene,CDR3 DNA,CDR3 protein
NA,few,TRBJ1-2,16,TRBV29-1,TGCAGCGTTGAAGATCTAGGGGCCGGCTCTAACTATGGCTACACCTTC,CSVEDLGAGSNYGYTF
NA,NA,TRBJ1-2,14,TRBV19,TGTGCCAGTAGTATGCAAGGAGGTAACTATGGCTACACCTTC,CASSMQGGNYGYTF
NA,NA,TRBJ2-7,15,TRBV7-2,TGTGCCAGCAGCTTGCGGGGAAAGTACTCCTACGAGCAGTACTTC,CASSLRGKYSYEQYF
NA,NA,TRBJ1-3,13,TRBV24-1,TGTGCCACCTCGAGCGGGGCTGGAAACACCATATATTTT,CATSSGAGNTIYF
TRBD1,NA,TRBJ2-5,15,TRBV15,TGTGCCACCAGCAGAGATCAGGGACAGCAAGAGACCCAGTACTTC,CATSRDQGQQETQYF
NA,NA,TRBJ1-3,13,TRBV28,TGTGCCACGCTGGGGGGGCACGGAAACACCATATATTTT,CATLGGHGNTIYF
NA,NA,TRBJ1-3,18,TRBV12-2,TGTGCAAGTCGCTTAGCCTATCACGCCATATTCTCTGGAAACACCATATATTTT,CASRLAYHAIFSGNTIYF
NA,NA,TRBJ1-1,14,TRBV6-5,TGTGCCAGCAGTTACCAGGGCAGAAACACTGAAGCTTTCTTT,CASSYQGRNTEAFF
TRBD1,once,TRBJ2-5,16,TRBV7-2,TGTGCCAGCAGCTTAGCCCACGGACAGGGCGGCGAGACCCAGTACTTC,CASSLAHGQGGETQYF
TRBD1,NA,TRBJ1-3,17,TRBV5-6,TGTGCCAGCAGCTCCGGATCCGGGACAGGGGTTGGAAACACCATATATTTT,CASSSGSGTGVGNTIYF
TRBD1,NA,TRBJ1-1,14,TRBV10-3,TGTGCCATCAGTGCCGGACAGGGTAGCACTGAAGCTTTCTTT,CAISAGQGSTEAFF
NA,once,TRBJ1-6,18,TRBV11-2,TGTGCCAGCAGCTTACGGGATCCAGATACTCTATTGAATTCACCCCTCCACTTT,CASSLRDPDTLLNSPLHF
NA,NA,TRBJ2-7,15,TRBV18,TGTGCCAGCTCATTACCTGACAGGTCAGCATTTGGGCAGTACTTC,CASSLPDRSAFGQYF
TRBD2,NA,TRBJ2-3,15,TRBV6-8,TGTGCCAGCAGAGAAGGTGGGGGGGGCACAGATACGCAGTATTTT,CASREGGGGTDTQYF
NA,once,TRBJ2-3,14,TRBV30,TGTGCCTGGAGTGTAGCGGGCTTCACAGATACGCAGTATTTT,CAWSVAGFTDTQYF
TRBD2,NA,TRBJ2-1,18,TRBV5-1,TGCGCCAGCAGGACAGGGTTGGTACTAGCGGGAGGGCCAGGTGAGCAGTTCTTC,CASRTGLVLAGGPGEQFF
NA,NA,TRBJ1-5,12,TRBV7-9,TGTGCCAGCAGCTTACAGAATCAGCCCCAGCATTTT,CASSLQNQPQHF
TRBD2,NA,TRBJ2-1,14,TRBV27,TGTGCCAGCAGCCTAGCGGGGAGTTACAATGAGCAGTTCTTC,CASSLAGSYNEQFF
NA,NA,TRBJ1-4,14,TRBV5-1,TGCGCCAGCAGCATACAGGGCACTAATGAAAAACTGTTTTTT,CASSIQGTNEKLFF
NA,NA,TRBJ1-1,13,TRBV6-2/TRBV6-3,TGTGCCAGCAGTTATGTACCGGGGACTGAAGCTTTCTTT,CASSYVPGTEAFF
NA,NA,TRBJ1-1,15,TRBV21-1,TGTGCCAGCAGCAGGTCCCTCAGACAGGACACTGAAGCTTTCTTT,CASSRSLRQDTEAFF
TRBD1,NA,TRBJ2-7,16,TRBV18,TGTGCCAGCTCACCCGGACAGGGGGTTTGGTCCTACGAGCAGTACTTC,CASSPGQGVWSYEQYF
NA,NA,TRBJ2-1,15,TRBV27,TGTGCCAGCAAACCGACCAGACTCCCCTACAATGAGCAGTTCTTC,CASKPTRLPYNEQFF
NA,NA,TRBJ1-2,14,TRBV25-1,TGTGCCAGCAAGGAGGGAGTCCGACCCTATGGCTACACCTTC,CASKEGVRPYGYTF
TRBD1,NA,TRBJ1-3,13,TRBV28,TGTGCCCACGGGACAGGCGGAAGAAACACCATATATTTT,CAHGTGGRNTIYF
NA,NA,TRBJ1-5,13,TRBV27,TGTGCCAGCAGTTTATCCAGGAATCAGCCCCAGCATTTT,CASSLSRNQPQHF
NA,NA,TRBJ1-3,14,TRBV28,TGTGCCAGCAGTCCAATGGGGGGAGGAAACACCATATATTTT,CASSPMGGGNTIYF
NA,NA,TRBJ1-4,16,TRBV7-9,TGTGCCAGCAGCTTAGCTTTGGCAGGGAGGGATGAAAAACTGTTTTTT,CASSLALAGRDEKLFF
TRBD2,NA,TRBJ2-1,15,TRBV13,TGTGCCAGCAGCGTGGGGGGGAGGGCCAGAAATGAGCAGTTCTTC,CASSVGGRARNEQFF
TRBD1,NA,TRBJ2-7,16,TRBV30,TGTGCCTGGACCCCCTTCTCGCGAGGGGGCTTTGGCGAGCAGTACTTC,CAWTPFSRGGFGEQYF
TRBD1,NA,TRBJ1-5,17,TRBV18,TGTGCCAGCTCCCGAGACTTCGGACAGGGGATCAATCAGCCCCAGCATTTT,CASSRDFGQGINQPQHF
TRBD1,NA,TRBJ2-7,13,TRBV7-2,TGTGCCAGCAGCTCGGGACAGGGACTAGAGCAGTACTTC,CASSSGQGLEQYF
TRBD2,NA,TRBJ2-3,18,TRBV5-1,TGCGCCAGCAGCCCGGACCGTAGACTAGCGGAGAGCACAGATACGCAGTATTTT,CASSPDRRLAESTDTQYF
NA,NA,TRBJ1-5,13,TRBV27,TGTGCCAGCAGTTTACAGGCTAATCAGCCCCAGCATTTT,CASSLQANQPQHF
NA,NA,TRBJ1-1,14,TRBV19,TGTGCCAGTATCGCCGGGACAACGAACACTGAAGCTTTCTTT,CASIAGTTNTEAFF
NA,once,TRBJ1-2,13,TRBV16,TGTGCCAGCAGCTCTACAGTATTAGGAGGCTACACCTTC,CASSSTVLGGYTF
NA,NA,TRBJ1-1,17,TRBV3-1/TRBV3-2,TGTGCCAGCAGCCCCAGCGGTCGGACAGCGGCGAACACTGAAGCTTTCTTT,CASSPSGRTAANTEAFF
NA,NA,TRBJ2-3,14,TRBV5-1,TGCGCCAGCAGCTTACCGGGTCCAACAGATACGCAGTATTTT,CASSLPGPTDTQYF
NA,NA,TRBJ1-3,14,TRBV27,TGTGCCAGCAGGACAGATATCTCTGGAAACACCATATATTTT,CASRTDISGNTIYF
NA,NA,TRBJ1-1,12,TRBV2,TGTGCCAGTGGGGGAGGGAACACTGAAGCTTTCTTT,CASGGGNTEAFF
NA,NA,TRBJ2-7,13,TRBV7-9,TGTGCCAGCAGCTTAGTGGGAGGATACGAGCAGTACTTC,CASSLVGGYEQYF
TRBD1,NA,TRBJ2-7,20,TRBV4-1,TGCGCCAGCAGCCAAGTAAGTCCGGGACAGGGGAATGGTAGATCCTACGAGCAGTACTTC,CASSQVSPGQGNGRSYEQYF
TRBD2,NA,TRBJ2-7,15,TRBV18,TGTGCCAGCTCTCCCACTAGCGGGACGCCCTACGAGCAGTACTTC,CASSPTSGTPYEQYF
NA,NA,TRBJ1-4,14,TRBV29-1,TGCAGCGTCCGGACAAATCGGGTGGGGGAAAAACTGTTTTTT,CSVRTNRVGEKLFF
NA,NA,TRBJ2-7,14,TRBV7-2,TGTGCCAGCAGCCCTAGACAGTTACCCTACGAGCAGTACTTC,CASSPRQLPYEQYF
TRBD2,NA,TRBJ2-7,16,TRBV4-3,TGCGCCAGCAGCCCCTCGACTAGCGGGGGTTCCTACGAGCAGTACTTC,CASSPSTSGGSYEQYF
NA,NA,TRBJ1-6,14,TRBV19,TGTGCCAGCCACGCGGGGAGGACAAATTCACCCCTCCACTTT,CASHAGRTNSPLHF
NA,NA,TRBJ2-5,17,TRBV21-1,TGTGCCAGCAGCAAAGGGGACCAACAGGGGGCGGGAGAGACCCAGTACTTC,CASSKGDQQGAGETQYF
TRBD1,NA,TRBJ1-5,12,TRBV19,TGTGCCAGCGGGGGACAGGGAACGCCCCAGCATTTT,CASGGQGTPQHF
TRBD1,NA,TRBJ1-4,18,TRBV6-6,TGTGCCAGCAGTCCCCGACAGGGGGTATTAGCAACTAATGAAAAACTGTTTTTT,CASSPRQGVLATNEKLFF
NA,NA,TRBJ2-3,14,TRBV7-8,TGTGCCACCTCAAGAGGGCAGGGCACAGATACGCAGTATTTT,CATSRGQGTDTQYF
TRBD2,NA,TRBJ2-1,17,TRBV6-2/TRBV6-3,TGTGCCAGCAGTTACCCTATTAGCGGGGTACATCGCAATGAGCAGTTCTTC,CASSYPISGVHRNEQFF
NA,few,TRBJ1-3,13,TRBV9,TGTGCCAGCAGCTCGACATCTGGAAACACCATATATTTT,CASSSTSGNTIYF
TRBD1,NA,TRBJ1-1,16,TRBV5-1,TGCGCCAGCAGCCCCCTAACCGGGACAGGGAACACTGAAGCTTTCTTT,CASSPLTGTGNTEAFF